This T cell receptor beta chain was found in a study of OX40 agonist ivuxolimab in advanced cancers. About the study: Males comprised 82.7% of the group, whose mean age was about 62 years (range about 20 to 90). Partial responses were achieved by three patients, one with hepatocellular carcinoma and two with cutaneous melanoma.

Clones were read by immunoSEQ multiplex PCR, and TCRdb kept only the in-frame ones, dropping some. The sample has tens of thousands of clones, over 80% seen once. Trimming cost V 3 bases and J 6 bases, with 6 bases left between them. Germline V CDR1 and CDR2: MNHNY, SVGAGI (reference sequence). CDR3 size: 11 residues. As for this clone: Its cognate antigen is unknown.

Study results and limitations: Both blood CD4+ and CD8+ T cells showed clonal growth by week 6 at 0.1 to 3.0 mg/kg.

The material was CD4+ or CD8+ T cells sorted from blood, obtained in a trial of the OX40 agonist ivuxolimab. The chain is built from TRBV6-6 and TRBJ2-7; D remains ambiguous. The receptor was isolated from an adult with an advanced solid tumor such as melanoma, head and neck, liver or kidney cancer. Here the CDR3 reads CASSYGSEQYF. CDR3 bases: TGTGCCAGCAGTTATGGGTCCGAGCAGTACTTC.